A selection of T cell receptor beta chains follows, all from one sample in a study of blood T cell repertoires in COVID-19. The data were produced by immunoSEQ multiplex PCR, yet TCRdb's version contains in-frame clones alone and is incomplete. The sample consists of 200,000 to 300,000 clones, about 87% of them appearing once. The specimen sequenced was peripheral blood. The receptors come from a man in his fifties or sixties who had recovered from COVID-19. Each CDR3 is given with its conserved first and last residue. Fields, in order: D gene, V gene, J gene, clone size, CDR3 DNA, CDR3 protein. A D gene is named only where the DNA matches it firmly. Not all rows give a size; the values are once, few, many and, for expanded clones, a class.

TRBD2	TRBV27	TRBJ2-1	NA	TGTGCCAGCAGTTTAGGGACTAGCGGGGGTTACAATGAGCAGTTCTTC	CASSLGTSGGYNEQFF
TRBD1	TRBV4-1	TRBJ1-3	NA	TGCGCCAGCAGCCGGACAGGGGGGGATCGGAACACCATATATTTT	CASSRTGGDRNTIYF
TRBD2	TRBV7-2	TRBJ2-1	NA	TGTGCCAGCAGCCAACGGGGGGGCTCCTACAATGAGCAGTTCTTC	CASSQRGGSYNEQFF
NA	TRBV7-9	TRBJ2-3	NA	TGTGCCAGCAGCTCAAGCCGCACAGATACGCAGTATTTT	CASSSSRTDTQYF
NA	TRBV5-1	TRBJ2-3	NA	TGCGCCAGCAGCTTGCAAGATACGCAGTATTTT	CASSLQDTQYF
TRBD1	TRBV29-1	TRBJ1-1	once	TGCAGCGCCAACCCCGGGACAGGGTTACCTGAAGCTTTCTTT	CSANPGTGLPEAFF
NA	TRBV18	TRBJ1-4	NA	TGTGCCAGCTCGTTGTCTCAGAGCGAGAAACTGTTTTTT	CASSLSQSEKLFF
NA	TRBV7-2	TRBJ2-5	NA	TGTGCCAGCAGCTTACGGGTCCCTATGACCCAGTACTTC	CASSLRVPMTQYF
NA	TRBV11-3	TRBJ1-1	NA	TGTGCCAGCAGCCGGGAGGCTGAAGCTTTCTTT	CASSREAEAFF
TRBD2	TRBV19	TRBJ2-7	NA	TGTGCCAGCAGTAGCGGGTCTTCCTACGAGCAGTACTTC	CASSSGSSYEQYF
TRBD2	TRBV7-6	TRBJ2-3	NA	TGTGCCAGCAGCCCCCGAACTAGCGGGGGGGATATTAGCACAGATACGCAGTATTTT	CASSPRTSGGDISTDTQYF
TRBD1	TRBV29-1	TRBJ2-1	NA	TGCAGCGGTATTACTCCGGGACAGGGGTTTTACAATGAGCAGTTCTTC	CSGITPGQGFYNEQFF
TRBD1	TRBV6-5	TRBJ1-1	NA	TGTGCCAGCAGTTACCTCGGGACAGGAAAGAACACTGAAGCTTTCTTT	CASSYLGTGKNTEAFF
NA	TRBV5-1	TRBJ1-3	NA	TGCGCCAGCAGCTTGGGGTCTGTGAGCTCTGGAAACACCATATATTTT	CASSLGSVSSGNTIYF
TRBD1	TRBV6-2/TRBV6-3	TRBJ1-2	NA	TGTGCCAGCAGTTACTCGCCCTCCCGGGACAGGGGGCTAGGAGGCTACACCTTC	CASSYSPSRDRGLGGYTF
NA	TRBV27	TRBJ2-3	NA	TGTGCCAGCAACCCCCGGCAGGGGGGTTTAGATACGCAGTATTTT	CASNPRQGGLDTQYF
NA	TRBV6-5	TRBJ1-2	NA	TGTGCCAGCAGTTCGCCTCGACTGTTCTATGGCTACACCTTC	CASSSPRLFYGYTF
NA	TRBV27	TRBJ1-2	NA	TGTGCCACCCCAGTTTCAGCAGGGGGCTACACCTTC	CATPVSAGGYTF
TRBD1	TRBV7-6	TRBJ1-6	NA	TGTGCCAGCAGCCGCTGGACAGGTGATAATTCACCCCTCCACTTT	CASSRWTGDNSPLHF
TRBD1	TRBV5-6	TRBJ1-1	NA	TGTGCCAGCAGCTTGGGCAGGGGGCTGGTCACTGAAGCTTTCTTT	CASSLGRGLVTEAFF
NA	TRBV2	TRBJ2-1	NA	TGTGCCAGCAGTTCAAAAGCGAATTCTCTGGACAATGAGCAGTTCTTC	CASSSKANSLDNEQFF
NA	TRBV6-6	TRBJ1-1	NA	TGTGCCAGCAGTTCCGGGAGCACTGAAGCTTTCTTT	CASSSGSTEAFF
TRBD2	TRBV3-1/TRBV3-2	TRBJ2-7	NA	TGTGCCAGCAGCCAAGACCCTAGCGGGGGGGCGAGTGAGCAGTACTTC	CASSQDPSGGASEQYF
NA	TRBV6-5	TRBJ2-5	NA	TGTGCCAGCAGTTTACGACCCGAGGGTACCCAGTACTTC	CASSLRPEGTQYF
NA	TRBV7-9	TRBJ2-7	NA	TGTGCCAGCAGCTTGGTTTCAGTCCCCTACGAGCAGTACTTC	CASSLVSVPYEQYF